This entry is about one TCR beta chain. As yet, its antigen is unknown. This entry belongs to a study of T cells in localized non-small cell lung cancer. This table comes from immunoSEQ multiplex PCR, and its TCRdb copy is limited to in-frame clones, with some not included. The repertoire holds about 59,000 clones, with about 89% as singletons. Study results and caveats: Within adjacent lung there appeared a median around 55 of the top 100 tumor clones.

This sequence originates from a man between 40 and 70 years old with stage I lung adenocarcinoma. The starting material was peripheral blood, obtained before any cancer treatment.

DNA for the CDR3: TGCGCCAGCAAGCCGGGACAGGGCCTACGGAGTGAGCAGTTCTTC. It is translated as CASKPGQGLRSEQFF. J is TRBJ2-1 and V is TRBV5-1; TRBD1 aligns across 9 bases. Germline-derived CDR1 and CDR2 are SGHRS and YFSETQ. V lost 6 bases to trimming and J lost 9 bases; unmatched junction nucleotides: 13. The CDR3 has 15 residues.